This passage covers 17 T cell receptor beta chains from one sample sequenced in a study of T cell changes during pregnancy in multiple sclerosis. Some clones are missing from TCRdb's copy, which holds only in-frame ones; the method was immunoSEQ multiplex PCR. The table includes tens of thousands of clones, more than 75% detected once. The sequencing here drew on CD8+ T cells from peripheral blood mononuclear cells, taken after pregnancy. These receptors were taken from a female donor with multiple sclerosis, enrolled in a pregnancy study.

The V and J genes are TRBV23-1 and TRBJ1-2, with D uncertain. TRBV23-1 is an open reading frame whose function is uncertain. CDR3 length equals 14 residues. Trimming left V 6 bases short and J 1 base short, with 12 bases between. CDR3 nucleotide sequence: TGCGCCAGCAGCCAGGCAGCCAATAACTATGGCTACACCTTC. This encodes CASSQAANNYGYTF.

Only a few counts were recorded for this clone. The chain uses TRBV4-1 and TRBJ1-2, with TRBD1 as a possible D gene (5 bases). CDR3 length equals 12 residues. Trimming pared 5 bases from V and 8 bases from J, leaving 12 bases between. Germline V gives CDR1 MGHRA, CDR2 YSYEKL. The CDR3 spells CASSSLRVGYTF. For the CDR3, the DNA is TGCGCCAGCAGCTCCCTCAGGGTCGGCTACACCTTC.

This clone was detected only a few times. The chain is built from TRBV13 and TRBJ1-1, with D hard to call. CDR1 is PRHDT and CDR2 is FYEKMQ in the germline V gene (reference sequence). The V end lost 5 bases, the J end lost 8 bases, and 15 bases lay between the germline ends. There are 13 residues in the CDR3. The CDR3 DNA sequence: TGTGCCAGCAGCCTCCTGCGGACGGGGGAAGCTTTCTTT. It encodes CASSLLRTGEAFF. Filled out from reference TRBV13 and TRBJ1-1, the complete variable domain reads AAGVIQSPRHLIKEKRETATLKCYPIPRHDTVYWYQQGPGQDPQFLISFYEKMQSDKGSIPDRFSAQQFSDYHSELNMSSLELGDSALYFCASSLLRTGEAFFGQGTRLTVV.

The chain recombines TRBV19 with TRBJ1-4; 8 nucleotides match TRBD1. After removal of 6 bases from V and 5 bases from J, the junction contained 5 bases not matched to a gene. The CDR3 has 14 residues. Germline V lookup: CDR1 LNHDA, CDR2 SQIVND (reference sequence). CDR3 amino acids: CASSFRGLNEKLFF. The CDR3, as DNA: TGTGCCAGTAGCTTCAGGGGGCTGAATGAAAAACTGTTTTTT. Variable domain in full (rest from reference TRBV19 and TRBJ1-4): DGGITQSPKYLFRKEGQNVTLSCEQNLNHDAMYWYRQDPGQGLRLIYYSQIVNDFQKGDIAEGYSVSREKKESFPLTVTSAQKNPTAFYLCASSFRGLNEKLFFGSGTQLSVL.

In DNA, the CDR3 is TGTGCCAGCAGCGTAGTGTCAGGGGGCTACCCAAACTATGGCTACACCTTC. Encoded protein: CASSVVSGGYPNYGYTF. The V and J genes are TRBV9 and TRBJ1-2; TRBD1 aligns across 8 bases. Germline trimming cut 0 bases from V and 2 bases from J; bases unmatched to any gene: 9. CDR1 SGDLS and CDR2 YYNGEE come from the germline V gene. There are 17 residues in the CDR3.

The J gene is TRBJ1-2, the V gene TRBV10-3; 9 positions match TRBD1. Germline CDR1 ENHRY, CDR2 SYGVKD. The CDR3 totals 14 residues. V lost 11 bases and J lost 4; bases outside the gene matches: 11. CDR3 bases: TGTGCCGTCCTTGCTCCGGGACAGGGCTATGGCTACACCTTC. Its translation: CAVLAPGQGYGYTF.

The chain couples TRBV5-6 to TRBJ2-7; 7 bases map to TRBD1. The trim removed 4 bases at V and 5 bases at J, leaving 3 bases unmatched. CDR3 size: 12 residues. From germline, CDR1 is SGHDT and CDR2 YYEEEE. The CDR3 nucleotides are TGTGCCAGCAGCCTCGGACAGGACGAGCAGTACTTC. Its protein is CASSLGQDEQYF.

The V gene is TRBV19, the J gene TRBJ2-2; maybe TRBD1 (6 bases). The V gene lost 7 bases and the J gene lost 3 bases, with 12 bases spanning the gap. There are 14 residues in the CDR3. In germline, CDR1 is LNHDA, CDR2 SQIVND (reference sequence). The CDR3 nucleotides read TGTGCCAGTATGGAAGGGGGTGACACCGGGGAGCTGTTTTTT. As protein: CASMEGGDTGELFF.

This clone was seen a few times. The chain uses TRBV6-4 and TRBJ2-3, with TRBD2 matching over 11 bases. V dropped 5 bases and J dropped 4; count of bases not matched to a gene: 8. Germline V gene lookup returns CDR1 MRHNA and CDR2 SNTAGT. CDR3 length: 16 residues. The CDR3 protein is CASSNAGTSGADTQYF. In DNA, the CDR3 is TGTGCCAGCAGTAATGCCGGGACTAGCGGCGCAGATACGCAGTATTTT.

This sequence joins TRBV6-1 and TRBJ2-3; 11 nucleotides agree with TRBD2. The trim removed 2 bases at V and 2 bases at J, leaving 3 bases unmatched. CDR1 is MNHNS, CDR2 SASEGT, per germline. This CDR3 comprises 16 residues. As DNA, the CDR3 is TGTGCCAGCAGTGAAAATAGCGGGGGGGCCACAGATACGCAGTATTTT. It translates to CASSENSGGATDTQYF.

The J gene is TRBJ2-2, the V gene TRBV27; 8 positions agree with TRBD1. Germline V gene sequence: CDR1 MNHEY, CDR2 SMNVEV (reference sequence). The CDR3 is made up of 14 amino acids. V shed 5 bases and J 6 bases; nucleotides not matched to a gene: 5. The DNA of the CDR3 is TGTGCCAGCAGTACCCGGACAGGGTCCGGGGAGCTGTTTTTT. Encoded protein: CASSTRTGSGELFF.

The V and J genes are TRBV7-9 and TRBJ2-5, with TRBD1 matching over 10 bases. Trimming at V came to 3 bases and at J to 5 bases, leaving 9 bases not matched to a gene. The germline V gene has CDR1 SEHNR and CDR2 FQNEAQ (reference sequence). This CDR3 contains 16 residues. CDR3 sequence (DNA): TGTGCCAGCAGCTTTATATGGGACAGGGGAAAGGAGACCCAGTACTTC. Translating it yields CASSFIWDRGKETQYF.

The V call is TRBV5-4, the J call TRBJ2-1, with TRBD2 identical over 8 bases. CDR1 is SGHNT and CDR2 is YYREEE in the germline V gene (reference sequence). The CDR3 covers 15 residues. V was clipped by 2 bases and J by 6 bases; unmatched bases: 7. This chain's CDR3 is CASSFNGGAGNEQFF. The CDR3 nucleotides are TGTGCCAGCAGCTTCAACGGGGGGGCCGGCAATGAGCAGTTCTTC.

The rearrangement joins TRBV7-2 to TRBJ2-7; D may be TRBD1 (5 bases). The CDR3 contains 14 residues. In germline, CDR1 is SGHTA, CDR2 FQGNSA. Between the trimmed V and J ends, which lost 5 bases and 4 bases, there was a span of 15 bases. This chain's CDR3 is CASSQGGRVYEQYF. The CDR3, as DNA: TGTGCCAGCAGCCAAGGCGGCAGGGTGTACGAGCAGTACTTC.

The CDR3 loop reads CASSFGGGRWGLDYGYTF. CDR3 in DNA: TGTGCCAGCAGCTTTGGGGGGGGGCGATGGGGACTTGACTATGGCTACACCTTC. The genes are TRBV11-2 and TRBJ1-2; D perhaps matches TRBD1 (6 bases). CDR3 length: 18 residues. V lost 3 bases and J lost 3, with 23 bases in between. The germline V gene encodes CDR1 SGHAT and CDR2 FQNNGV.

V is TRBV5-1 and J is TRBJ1-2, with D possibly being TRBD1 (5 bases). The CDR3 runs to 12 residues. The germline V gene encodes CDR1 SGHRS and CDR2 YFSETQ. Trimming pared 4 bases from V and 8 bases from J, leaving 12 bases between. CDR3 sequence reads: CASSLQGGGYTF. The CDR3 nucleotides read TGCGCCAGCAGCCTTCAGGGCGGCGGCTACACCTTC.

This chain links TRBV4-3 with TRBJ2-7; 8 bases agree with TRBD2. Germline CDR1 and CDR2: LGHNA and YSLEER. The CDR3 is 16 amino acids. The V gene end was trimmed by 0 bases and the J gene end by 1 base; junction bases not matched to a gene: 5. CDR3 region: CASSQDFTSGSYEQYF. For the CDR3, the DNA is TGCGCCAGCAGCCAAGATTTCACTAGCGGTTCCTACGAGCAGTACTTC.